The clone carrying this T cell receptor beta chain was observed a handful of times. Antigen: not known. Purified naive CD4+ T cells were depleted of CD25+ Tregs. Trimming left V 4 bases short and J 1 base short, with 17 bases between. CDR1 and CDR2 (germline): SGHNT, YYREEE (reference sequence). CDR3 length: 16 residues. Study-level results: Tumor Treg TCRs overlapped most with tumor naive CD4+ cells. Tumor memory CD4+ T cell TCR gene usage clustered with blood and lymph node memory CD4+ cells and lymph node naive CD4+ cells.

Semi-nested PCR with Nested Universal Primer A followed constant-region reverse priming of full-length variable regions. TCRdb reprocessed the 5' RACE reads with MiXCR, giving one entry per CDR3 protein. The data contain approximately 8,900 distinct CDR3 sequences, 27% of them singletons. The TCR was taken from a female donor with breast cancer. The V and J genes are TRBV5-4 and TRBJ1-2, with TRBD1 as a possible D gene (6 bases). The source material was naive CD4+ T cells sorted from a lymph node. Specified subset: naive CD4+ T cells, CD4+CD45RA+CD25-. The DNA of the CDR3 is TGTGCCAGCAGCCCGAAACAGGGAGCTCTTAACTATGGCTACACCTTC. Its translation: CASSPKQGALNYGYTF.